The sequence of this T cell receptor (beta chain) was determined in a study of PD-1 blockade in classical Hodgkin lymphoma. Study results and limitations: CD4+ but not CD8+ TCR diversity rose significantly by C4D1. Reported baseline diversity: healthy donors highest, relapsed/refractory patients lowest.

The length of the CDR3 is 15 residues. V lost 2 bases and J lost 2, with 13 bases in between. CDR1 is SGHRS and CDR2 is YFSETQ in the germline V gene. The time point: cycle 4 day 1 (C4D1), after less than 7 weeks of nivolumab. Every patient experienced relapse after autologous stem cell transplantation, and brentuximab vedotin exposure varied. The assay was immunoSEQ multiplex PCR, and TCRdb's table has in-frame clones only and misses some. Of over 50,000 clones listed, around nine tenths are singletons. A note on this clone: Its target is unknown.

The sample here was peripheral blood mononuclear cells (PBMCs), taken before the fourth cycle of nivolumab. V usage is TRBV5-1 and J usage is TRBJ2-5, with D tentatively TRBD2 (6 bases). The source of this sequence is a human donor with classical Hodgkin lymphoma. CDR3 sequence (DNA): TGCGCCAGCAGCTTCGGGAGACAGTCTCAAGAGACCCAGTACTTC. This codes for CASSFGRQSQETQYF.